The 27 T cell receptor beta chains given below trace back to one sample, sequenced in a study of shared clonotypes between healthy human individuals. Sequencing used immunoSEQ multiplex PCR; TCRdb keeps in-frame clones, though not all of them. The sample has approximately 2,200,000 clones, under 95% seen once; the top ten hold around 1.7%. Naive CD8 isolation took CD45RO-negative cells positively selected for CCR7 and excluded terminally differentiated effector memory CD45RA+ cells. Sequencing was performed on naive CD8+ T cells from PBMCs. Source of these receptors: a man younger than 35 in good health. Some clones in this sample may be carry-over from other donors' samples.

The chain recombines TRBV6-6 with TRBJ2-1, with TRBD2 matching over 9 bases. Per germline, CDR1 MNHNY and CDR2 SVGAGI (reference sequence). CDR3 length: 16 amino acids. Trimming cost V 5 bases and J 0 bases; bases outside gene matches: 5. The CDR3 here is CASSIWREGSYNEQFF. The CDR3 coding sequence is TGTGCCAGCAGTATCTGGCGGGAGGGCTCCTACAATGAGCAGTTCTTC.

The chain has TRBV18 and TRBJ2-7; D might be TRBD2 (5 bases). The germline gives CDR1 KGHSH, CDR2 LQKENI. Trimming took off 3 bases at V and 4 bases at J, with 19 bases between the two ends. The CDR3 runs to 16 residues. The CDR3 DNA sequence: TGTGCCAGCTCACCTCTCGACCCGGGATTAGGATACGAGCAGTACTTC. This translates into CASSPLDPGLGYEQYF.

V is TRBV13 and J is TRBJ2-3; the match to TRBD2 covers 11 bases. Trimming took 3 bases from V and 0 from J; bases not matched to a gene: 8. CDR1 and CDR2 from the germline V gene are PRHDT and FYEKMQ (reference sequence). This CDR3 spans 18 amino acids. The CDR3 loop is CASSFPGLAEISTDTQYF. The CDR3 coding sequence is TGTGCCAGCAGCTTTCCGGGACTAGCGGAGATTAGCACAGATACGCAGTATTTT.

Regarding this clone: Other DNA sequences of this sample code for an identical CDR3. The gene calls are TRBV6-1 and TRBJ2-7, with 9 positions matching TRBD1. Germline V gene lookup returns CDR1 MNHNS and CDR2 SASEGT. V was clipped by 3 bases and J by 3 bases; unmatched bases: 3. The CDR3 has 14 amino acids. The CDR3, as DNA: TGTGCCAGCAGTGACGGGACAGGGAGCTACGAGCAGTACTTC. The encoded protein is CASSDGTGSYEQYF.

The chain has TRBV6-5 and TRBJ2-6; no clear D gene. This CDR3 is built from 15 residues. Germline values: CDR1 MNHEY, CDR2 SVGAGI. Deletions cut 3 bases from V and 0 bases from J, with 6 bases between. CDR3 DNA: TGTGCCAGCAGTTATAAGGTCTCTGGGGCCAACGTCCTGACTTTC. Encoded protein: CASSYKVSGANVLTF.

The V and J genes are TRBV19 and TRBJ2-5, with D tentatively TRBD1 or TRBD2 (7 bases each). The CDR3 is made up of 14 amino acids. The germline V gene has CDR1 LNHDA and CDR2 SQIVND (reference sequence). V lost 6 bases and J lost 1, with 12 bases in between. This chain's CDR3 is CASSDREGQETQYF. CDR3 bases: TGTGCCAGTAGCGACAGGGAGGGCCAAGAGACCCAGTACTTC.

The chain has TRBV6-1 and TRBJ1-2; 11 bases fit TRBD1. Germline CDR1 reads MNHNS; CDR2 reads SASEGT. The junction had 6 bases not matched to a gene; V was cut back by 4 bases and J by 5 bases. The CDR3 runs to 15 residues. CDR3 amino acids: CASSGRTGGLYGYTF. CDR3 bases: TGTGCCAGCAGTGGGAGGACAGGGGGCCTTTATGGCTACACCTTC.

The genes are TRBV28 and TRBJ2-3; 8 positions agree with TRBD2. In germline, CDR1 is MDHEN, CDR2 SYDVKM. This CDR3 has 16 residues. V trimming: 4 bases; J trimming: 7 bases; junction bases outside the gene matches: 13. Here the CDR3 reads CASSSPPAGVLNTQYF. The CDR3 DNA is TGTGCCAGCAGTTCCCCCCCAGCGGGAGTCCTGAATACGCAGTATTTT.

CDR3 nucleotides: TGTGCCAGCAGCTCCGCCCCAGATACGCAGTATTTT. It specifies CASSSAPDTQYF. This rearrangement joins TRBV5-6 to TRBJ2-3; no definite D call. CDR1 SGHDT and CDR2 YYEEEE come from the germline V gene. Trimming cost V 3 bases and J 4 bases, with 6 bases left between them. The CDR3 spans 12 residues.

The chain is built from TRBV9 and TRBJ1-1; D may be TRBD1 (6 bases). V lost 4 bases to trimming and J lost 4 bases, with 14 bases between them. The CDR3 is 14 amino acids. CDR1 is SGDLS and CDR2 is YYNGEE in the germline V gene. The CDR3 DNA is TGTGCCAGCAGCACTACAGGGAGGATCACTGAAGCTTTCTTT. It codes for CASSTTGRITEAFF. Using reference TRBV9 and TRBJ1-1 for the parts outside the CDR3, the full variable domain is DSGVTQTPKHLITATGQRVTLRCSPRSGDLSVYWYQQSLDQGLQFLIQYYNGEERAKGNILERFSAQQFPDLHSELNLSSLELGDSALYFCASSTTGRITEAFFGQGTRLTVV.

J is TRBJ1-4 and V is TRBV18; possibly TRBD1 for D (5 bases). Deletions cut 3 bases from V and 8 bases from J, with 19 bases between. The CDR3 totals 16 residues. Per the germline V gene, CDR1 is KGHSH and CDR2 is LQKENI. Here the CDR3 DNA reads TGTGCCAGCTCACCGCCGGGCCCCAGGGTCCGAGAAAAACTGTTTTTT. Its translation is CASSPPGPRVREKLFF.

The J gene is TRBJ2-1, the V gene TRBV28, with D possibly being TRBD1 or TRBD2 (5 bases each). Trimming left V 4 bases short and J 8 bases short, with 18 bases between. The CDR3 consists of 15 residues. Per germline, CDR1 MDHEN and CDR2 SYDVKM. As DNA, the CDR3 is TGTGCCAGCAGTTGGCGGACTCTAGAAGGGGATGAGCAGTTCTTC. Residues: CASSWRTLEGDEQFF.

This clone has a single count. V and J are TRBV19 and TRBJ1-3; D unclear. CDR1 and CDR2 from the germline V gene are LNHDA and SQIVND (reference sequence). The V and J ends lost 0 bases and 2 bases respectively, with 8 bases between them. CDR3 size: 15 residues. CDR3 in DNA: TGTGCCAGTAGTATAGAGGTGTGGACTGGAAACACCATATATTTT. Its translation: CASSIEVWTGNTIYF.

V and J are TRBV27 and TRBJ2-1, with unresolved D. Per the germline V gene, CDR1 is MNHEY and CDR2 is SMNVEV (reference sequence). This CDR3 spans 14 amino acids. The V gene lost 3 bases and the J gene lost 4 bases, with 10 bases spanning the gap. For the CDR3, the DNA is TGTGCCAGCAGTTTTGGCCTTAAATACAATGAGCAGTTCTTC. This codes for CASSFGLKYNEQFF.

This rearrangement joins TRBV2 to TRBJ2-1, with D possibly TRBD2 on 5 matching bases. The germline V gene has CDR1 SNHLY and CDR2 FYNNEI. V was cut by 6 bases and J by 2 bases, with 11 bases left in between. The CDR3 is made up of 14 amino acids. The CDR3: CASSPRGTYNEQFF. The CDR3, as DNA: TGTGCCAGCAGCCCTAGAGGGACCTACAATGAGCAGTTCTTC.

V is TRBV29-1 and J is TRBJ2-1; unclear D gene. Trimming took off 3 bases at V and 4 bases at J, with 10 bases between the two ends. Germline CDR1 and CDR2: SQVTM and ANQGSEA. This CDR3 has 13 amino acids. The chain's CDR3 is CSVDGLRYNEQFF. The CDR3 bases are TGCAGCGTTGACGGTTTGCGGTACAATGAGCAGTTCTTC.

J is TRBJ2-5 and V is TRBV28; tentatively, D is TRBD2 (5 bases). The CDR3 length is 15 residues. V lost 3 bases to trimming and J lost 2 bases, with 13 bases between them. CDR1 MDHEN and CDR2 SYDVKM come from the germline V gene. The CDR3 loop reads CASSLVSGTQETQYF. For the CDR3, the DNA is TGTGCCAGCAGTTTGGTCAGCGGCACTCAAGAGACCCAGTACTTC.

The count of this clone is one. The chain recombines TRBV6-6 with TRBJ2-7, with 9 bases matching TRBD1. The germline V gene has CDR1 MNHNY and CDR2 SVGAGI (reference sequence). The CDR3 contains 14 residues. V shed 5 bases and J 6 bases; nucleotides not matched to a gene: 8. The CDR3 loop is CASSTRDRATEQYF. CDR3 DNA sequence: TGTGCCAGCAGTACCCGGGACAGGGCCACCGAGCAGTACTTC.

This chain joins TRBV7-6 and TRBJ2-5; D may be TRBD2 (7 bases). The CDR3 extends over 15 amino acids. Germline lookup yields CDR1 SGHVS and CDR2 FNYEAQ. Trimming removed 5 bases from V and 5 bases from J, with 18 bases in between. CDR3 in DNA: TGTGCCAGCAGCCAGAAATACAGGGAGGGGGAGACCCAGTACTTC. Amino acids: CASSQKYREGETQYF.

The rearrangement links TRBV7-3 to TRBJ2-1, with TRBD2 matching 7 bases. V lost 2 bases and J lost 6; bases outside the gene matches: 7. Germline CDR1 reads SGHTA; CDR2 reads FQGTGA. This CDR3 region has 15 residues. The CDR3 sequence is CASSLGAGRANEQFF. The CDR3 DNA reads TGTGCCAGCAGCTTAGGAGCGGGGCGGGCCAATGAGCAGTTCTTC.

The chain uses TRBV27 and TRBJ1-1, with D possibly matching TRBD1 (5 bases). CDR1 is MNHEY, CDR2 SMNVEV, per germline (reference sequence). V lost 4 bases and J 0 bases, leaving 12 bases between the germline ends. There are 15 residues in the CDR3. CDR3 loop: CASSWGDTMNTEAFF. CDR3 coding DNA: TGTGCCAGCAGTTGGGGCGATACAATGAACACTGAAGCTTTCTTT.

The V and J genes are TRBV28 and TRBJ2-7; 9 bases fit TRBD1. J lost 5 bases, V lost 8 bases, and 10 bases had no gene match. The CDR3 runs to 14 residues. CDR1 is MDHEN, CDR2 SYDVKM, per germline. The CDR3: CASQSVWDRDEQYF. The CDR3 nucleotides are TGTGCCAGCCAATCCGTCTGGGACAGGGACGAGCAGTACTTC.

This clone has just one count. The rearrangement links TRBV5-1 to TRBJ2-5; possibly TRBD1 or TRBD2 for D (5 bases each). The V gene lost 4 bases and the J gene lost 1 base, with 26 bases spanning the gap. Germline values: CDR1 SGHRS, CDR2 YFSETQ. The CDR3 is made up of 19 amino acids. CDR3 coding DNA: TGCGCCAGCAGCCACAGGAGCGGTTTCGGTAGCGCCCGCCAAGAGACCCAGTACTTC. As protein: CASSHRSGFGSARQETQYF.

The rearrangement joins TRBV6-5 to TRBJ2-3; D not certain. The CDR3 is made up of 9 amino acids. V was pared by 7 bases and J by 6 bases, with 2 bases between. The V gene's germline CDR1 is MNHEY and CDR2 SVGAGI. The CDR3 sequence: CASKDTQYF. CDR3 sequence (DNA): TGTGCCAGCAAGGATACGCAGTATTTT.

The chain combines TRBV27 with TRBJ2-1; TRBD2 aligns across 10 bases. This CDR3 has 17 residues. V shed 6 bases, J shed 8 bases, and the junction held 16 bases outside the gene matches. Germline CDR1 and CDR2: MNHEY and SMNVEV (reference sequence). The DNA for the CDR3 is TGTGCCAGCAGCCCTCAGGGGCTAGCGGGAGAGTTGGATGAGCAGTTCTTC. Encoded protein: CASSPQGLAGELDEQFF.

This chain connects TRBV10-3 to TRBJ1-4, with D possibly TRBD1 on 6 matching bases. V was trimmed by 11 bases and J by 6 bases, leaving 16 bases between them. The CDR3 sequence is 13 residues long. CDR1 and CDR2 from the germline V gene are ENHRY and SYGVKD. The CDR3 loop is CASGQPQDEKLFF. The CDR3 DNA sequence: TGTGCCTCAGGACAGCCTCAAGATGAAAAACTGTTTTTT.

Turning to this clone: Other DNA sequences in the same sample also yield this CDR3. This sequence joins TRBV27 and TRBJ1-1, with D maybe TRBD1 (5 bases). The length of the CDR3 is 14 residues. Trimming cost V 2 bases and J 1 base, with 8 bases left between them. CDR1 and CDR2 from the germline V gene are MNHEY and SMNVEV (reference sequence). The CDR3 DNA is TGTGCCAGCAGTTTACGACAGCCGAACACTGAAGCTTTCTTT. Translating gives CASSLRQPNTEAFF.